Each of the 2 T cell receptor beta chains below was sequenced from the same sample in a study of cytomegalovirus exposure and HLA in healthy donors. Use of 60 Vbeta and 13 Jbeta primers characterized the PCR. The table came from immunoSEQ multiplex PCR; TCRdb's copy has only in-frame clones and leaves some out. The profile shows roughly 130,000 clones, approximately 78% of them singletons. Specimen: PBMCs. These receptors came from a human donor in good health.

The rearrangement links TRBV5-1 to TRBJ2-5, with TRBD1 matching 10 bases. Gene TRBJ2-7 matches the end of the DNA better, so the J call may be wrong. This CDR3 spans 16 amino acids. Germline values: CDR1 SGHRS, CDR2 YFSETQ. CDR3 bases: TGCGCCAGCAGCTTGGCCCCGGGACAGGGGTCCTACGAGCAGTACTTC. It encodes CASSLAPGQGSYEQYF.

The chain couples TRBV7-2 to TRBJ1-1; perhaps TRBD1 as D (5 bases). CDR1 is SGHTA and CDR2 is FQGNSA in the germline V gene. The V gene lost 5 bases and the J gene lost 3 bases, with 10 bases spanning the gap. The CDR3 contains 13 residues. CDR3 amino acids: CASSQGVYTEAFF. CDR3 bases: TGTGCCAGCAGCCAAGGGGTTTACACTGAAGCTTTCTTT.